The 30 T cell receptor beta chains given below trace back to one sample, sequenced in a study of blood T cell repertoires in COVID-19. Here immunoSEQ multiplex PCR was the method, and the copy in TCRdb shows in-frame clones only, minus some. The profile shows 250,000 to 300,000 clones, over 75% of them singletons. Sequenced: peripheral blood. All receptors come from a woman between 65 and 79 years old with acute or convalescent COVID-19.

This rearrangement joins TRBV3-1 (or the pseudogene TRBV3-2) to TRBJ2-6, with D possibly TRBD2 on 6 matching bases. CDR1 and CDR2 (germline): LGHDT, YNNKEL (reference sequence). The CDR3 length is 15 residues. V lost 3 bases to trimming and J lost 0 bases, with 6 bases between them. This CDR3 reads CASSQTSSGANVLTF. The CDR3 DNA reads TGTGCCAGCAGCCAGACTAGCTCTGGGGCCAACGTCCTGACTTTC.

This chain links TRBV6-2 or TRBV6-3 with TRBJ1-4; D perhaps matches TRBD1 (5 bases). The CDR3 loop spans 14 amino acids. V was clipped by 5 bases and J by 8 bases, with 15 bases between them. Germline CDR1 and CDR2: MNHEY and SVGEGT. This CDR3 reads CASSTRDWFEKLFF. CDR3 DNA sequence: TGTGCCAGCAGTACCCGGGACTGGTTCGAAAAACTGTTTTTT.

The V gene is TRBV7-9, the J gene TRBJ2-6; D call uncertain. CDR1 is SEHNR and CDR2 is FQNEAQ in the germline V gene (reference sequence). CDR3 length equals 15 residues. V dropped 3 bases and J dropped 2 bases, with 8 bases sitting between them. The CDR3 is CASSLKSTGANVLTF. The DNA of the CDR3 is TGTGCCAGCAGCTTGAAGTCTACTGGGGCCAACGTCCTGACTTTC.

CDR3 bases: TGTGCCAGCAGAGCTAGCGACAATGAGCAGTTCTTC. Encoded protein: CASRASDNEQFF. The V call is TRBV12-3 or TRBV12-4, the J call TRBJ2-1, with D possibly being TRBD2 (6 bases). The length of the CDR3 is 12 residues. The V end was cut by 6 bases, the J end by 5 bases, with 8 bases between.

The chain has TRBV11-2 and TRBJ1-1; D unclear. Germline lookup yields CDR1 SGHAT and CDR2 FQNNGV. The CDR3 length is 12 residues. V lost 2 bases and J lost 10, with 11 bases in between. CDR3 nucleotides: TGTGCCAGCAGCTTAACCGAGAGGTTAGCTTTCTTT. The encoded protein is CASSLTERLAFF.

The chain combines TRBV7-9 with TRBJ2-7; 12 bases agree with TRBD2. With 3 bases clipped from V and 4 bases from J, the junction kept 7 bases outside the gene matches. The V gene's germline CDR1 is SEHNR and CDR2 FQNEAQ (reference sequence). The CDR3 sequence is 16 residues long. The chain's CDR3 is CASSFPSTSGGYEQYF. Here the CDR3 DNA reads TGTGCCAGCAGCTTTCCGTCCACTAGCGGGGGGTACGAGCAGTACTTC.

The chain is built from TRBV7-2 and TRBJ2-7; TRBD2 agrees at 7 bases. The CDR3 length is 13 residues. Trimming removed 1 base from V and 4 bases from J; junction bases left unmatched: 1. Germline V gene data show CDR1 as SGHTA and CDR2 as FQGNSA. The CDR3: CASSLGLAYEQYF. The DNA of the CDR3 is TGTGCCAGCAGCTTAGGACTAGCTTACGAGCAGTACTTC.

This clone was counted between two and nine times. The chain uses TRBV23-1 and TRBJ1-1, with a tentative D call TRBD1 (6 bases). TRBV23-1 is assigned to the ORF class and has an uncertain function. This CDR3 is 17 amino acids long. V gave up 6 bases and J gave up 6 bases, with 26 bases separating them. CDR3 residues: CASSPGQPNCEGPEAFF. As DNA, the CDR3 is TGCGCCAGCAGCCCAGGACAGCCAAACTGCGAGGGGCCTGAAGCTTTCTTT.

The V and J genes are TRBV27 and TRBJ1-6; D is unclear. Per germline, CDR1 MNHEY and CDR2 SMNVEV (reference sequence). CDR3 length equals 14 residues. Between the trimmed V and J ends, which lost 3 bases and 6 bases, there was a span of 9 bases. In DNA form, the CDR3 reads TGTGCCAGCAGTTTGGGCAGCATTAATTCACCCCTCCACTTT. Amino acids: CASSLGSINSPLHF.

The chain combines TRBV2 with TRBJ2-3, with D tentatively TRBD2 (5 bases). Trimming removed 3 bases from V and 0 bases from J, with 10 bases in between. Germline values: CDR1 SNHLY, CDR2 FYNNEI. The CDR3 totals 15 residues. CDR3 nucleotide sequence: TGTGCCAGCAGTGAGTGGGAGTCTAGCACAGATACGCAGTATTTT. This translates into CASSEWESSTDTQYF.

CDR3 region: CASSSSGTGTDTQYF. The DNA for the CDR3 is TGCGCCAGCAGCTCCTCCGGGACAGGCACAGATACGCAGTATTTT. J is TRBJ2-3 and V is TRBV5-1; 7 bases match TRBD1. V lost 3 bases and J lost 1; bases outside the gene matches: 5. From germline, CDR1 is SGHRS and CDR2 YFSETQ. The CDR3 spans 15 residues.

This chain joins TRBV12-5 and TRBJ1-1, with 9 positions matching TRBD1. This CDR3 contains 17 residues. The V and J ends lost 2 bases and 2 bases, in that order; junction bases with no gene match: 9. The V gene's germline CDR1 is LGHNT and CDR2 FRNRAP. CDR3 in DNA: TGTGCTAGTGGTTTGACTATGACAGGGGGGTACAACACTGAAGCTTTCTTT. Protein product: CASGLTMTGGYNTEAFF.

This CDR3 is CATSDPGQGGGRETQYF. The CDR3 DNA reads as TGTGCCACCAGTGACCCGGGACAGGGAGGGGGACGGGAGACCCAGTACTTC. V is TRBV24-1 and J is TRBJ2-5; TRBD1 matches 9 bases. Germline V gives CDR1 KGHDR, CDR2 SFDVKD. Trimming at V came to 4 bases and at J to 5 bases, leaving 13 bases not matched to a gene. This CDR3 is built from 17 residues.

This clone was recorded a few times. The chain uses TRBV11-2 and TRBJ1-4; D ambiguous. Looked up from germline, CDR1 is SGHAT and CDR2 is FQNNGV. This CDR3 comprises 13 residues. Deletions cut 3 bases from V and 11 bases from J, with 13 bases between. The CDR3 loop reads CASSFLREPKLFF. The CDR3 DNA is TGTGCCAGCAGCTTTTTGAGGGAACCGAAACTGTTTTTT.

The chain links TRBV5-1 to TRBJ1-1, with 8 bases matching TRBD1. This CDR3 contains 13 residues. With 6 bases clipped from V and 4 bases from J, the junction kept 5 bases outside the gene matches. CDR1 is SGHRS, CDR2 YFSETQ, per germline. CDR3 sequence (DNA): TGCGCCAGCACAGGGGGCGGAAGCACTGAAGCTTTCTTT. This encodes CASTGGGSTEAFF.

The chain joins TRBV14 to TRBJ2-5; 9 bases match TRBD2. The CDR3 covers 12 residues. CDR1 and CDR2 (germline): SGHDN, FVKESK. With 2 bases clipped from V and 9 bases from J, the junction kept 1 base outside the gene matches. CDR3 protein: CASSQRGRAQYF. CDR3 in DNA: TGTGCCAGCAGCCAACGCGGGAGGGCCCAGTACTTC.

J is TRBJ2-7 and V is TRBV24-1, with 8 bases identical to TRBD1. CDR3 length: 14 residues. V was pared by 7 bases and J by 1 base, with 5 bases of the junction left unmatched. From germline, CDR1 is KGHDR and CDR2 SFDVKD. In DNA, the CDR3 is TGTGCCACCAGGCCGGGACAGGAGTCCTACGAGCAGTACTTC. This encodes CATRPGQESYEQYF.

This clone has just one count. The chain is built from TRBV30 and TRBJ2-1; no definite D call. CDR1 is GTSNPN and CDR2 is SVGIG in the germline V gene (reference sequence). Trimming took 1 base from V and 7 from J, leaving 11 bases between them. The CDR3 consists of 13 residues. This CDR3 is CAWSDSNLNEQFF. CDR3 coding DNA: TGTGCCTGGAGTGACAGCAACCTTAATGAGCAGTTCTTC.

This clone was recorded only once. The chain recombines TRBV14 with TRBJ2-6, with 7 positions matching TRBD1. The V and J ends lost 2 bases and 2 bases, in that order; junction bases with no gene match: 3. CDR1 and CDR2 from the germline V gene are SGHDN and FVKESK. The CDR3 runs 16 residues. The CDR3 sequence: CASSQTGVPGANVLTF. As DNA, the CDR3 is TGTGCCAGCAGCCAAACAGGGGTCCCTGGGGCCAACGTCCTGACTTTC.

The sample holds a few counts of this clone. The same CDR3 is also encoded by other DNA sequences in this sample. This chain joins TRBV18 and TRBJ1-5; 10 bases align to TRBD1. J lost 2 bases, V lost 3 bases, and 1 base had no gene match. The CDR3 totals 15 residues. Germline-derived CDR1 and CDR2 are KGHSH and LQKENI. The DNA of the CDR3 is TGTGCCAGCTCACCCGGACAGGGGGGCAATCAGCCCCAGCATTTT. It is translated as CASSPGQGGNQPQHF.

This chain links TRBV12-3 or TRBV12-4 with TRBJ2-7; possibly TRBD2 for D (5 bases). The CDR3 extends over 12 amino acids. Between the trimmed V and J ends, which lost 2 bases and 5 bases, there was a span of 7 bases. DNA of the CDR3: TGTGCCAGCAGTTTATGGGGAGACGAGCAGTACTTC. Amino acids: CASSLWGDEQYF.

This chain joins TRBV2 and TRBJ1-4; 9 positions match TRBD1. Looked up from germline, CDR1 is SNHLY and CDR2 is FYNNEI. V shed 7 bases and J 8 bases; nucleotides not matched to a gene: 5. This CDR3 is 13 amino acids long. The CDR3 sequence: CASIGQGKEKLFF. DNA of the CDR3: TGTGCCAGCATCGGACAGGGGAAAGAAAAACTGTTTTTT.

The chain joins TRBV6-5 to TRBJ2-1; TRBD2 matches 8 bases. The CDR3 is 15 residues long. Germline CDR1 MNHEY, CDR2 SVGAGI. J was trimmed by 1 base and V by 6 bases; bases with no gene match: 5. In DNA, the CDR3 is TGTGCCAGCAGGACGAGCGGGGGTTCCTACAATGAGCAGTTCTTC. It codes for CASRTSGGSYNEQFF.

The rearrangement joins TRBV6-6 to TRBJ1-6; no firm D call. Trimming took off 2 bases at V and 6 bases at J, with 8 bases between the two ends. The CDR3 sequence is 14 residues long. The germline CDR1 and CDR2 sequences are MNHNY and SVGAGI (reference sequence). CDR3 sequence reads: CASSYPGSNSPLHF. Written as DNA, the CDR3 is TGTGCCAGCAGTTACCCGGGATCTAATTCACCCCTCCACTTT.

This clone was observed a single time. The chain uses TRBV19 and TRBJ1-5; possible D gene TRBD1, 5 bases. Germline-derived CDR1 and CDR2 are LNHDA and SQIVND (reference sequence). CDR3 length equals 14 residues. The V and J ends lost 6 bases and 2 bases respectively, with 11 bases between them. The DNA for the CDR3 is TGTGCCAGTAGGGGGCTGACGGGCAATCAGCCCCAGCATTTT. This gives the protein CASRGLTGNQPQHF.

On this clone: The same CDR3 is also encoded by other DNA sequences in this sample. This chain joins TRBV9 and TRBJ1-3; unclear D gene. CDR1 and CDR2 (germline): SGDLS, YYNGEE. V lost 0 bases to trimming and J lost 2 bases, with 6 bases between them. The CDR3 extends over 14 amino acids. The CDR3 here is CASSVVSTGNTIYF. CDR3 coding DNA: TGTGCCAGCAGCGTAGTGTCCACTGGAAACACCATATATTTT.

The chain carries TRBV5-1 and TRBJ2-1; D possibly corresponds to TRBD2 (5 bases). The V gene lost 5 bases and the J gene lost 6 bases, with 15 bases spanning the gap. The germline V gene has CDR1 SGHRS and CDR2 YFSETQ. The CDR3 totals 14 residues. This chain's CDR3 is CASSGVVARNEQFF. CDR3 DNA: TGCGCCAGCAGTGGTGTAGTAGCGCGCAATGAGCAGTTCTTC.

The genes are TRBV12-5 and TRBJ1-1; D is uncertain. This CDR3 contains 12 residues. Germline values: CDR1 LGHNT, CDR2 FRNRAP. Trimming took off 4 bases at V and 6 bases at J, with 9 bases between the two ends. Here the CDR3 reads CASGSLVAEAFF. CDR3 sequence (DNA): TGTGCTAGTGGTTCCCTCGTCGCTGAAGCTTTCTTT.

V gene TRBV7-9 combines with J gene TRBJ1-4; D unclear. Trimming pared 1 base from V and 0 bases from J, leaving 6 bases between. CDR1 is SEHNR and CDR2 is FQNEAQ in the germline V gene (reference sequence). CDR3 size: 15 residues. The CDR3 loop is CASSLGEATNEKLFF. Here the CDR3 DNA reads TGTGCCAGCAGCTTAGGCGAAGCAACTAATGAAAAACTGTTTTTT.

The V and J genes are TRBV6-4 and TRBJ1-4; 9 nucleotides agree with TRBD1. The V and J ends lost 6 bases and 8 bases, in that order; junction bases with no gene match: 4. Germline CDR1 MRHNA, CDR2 SNTAGT. The CDR3 is made up of 13 amino acids. The CDR3 nucleotides are TGTGCCAGCAGCCGGGACAGGGACGAAAAACTGTTTTTT. It specifies CASSRDRDEKLFF.